This T cell receptor beta chain was sequenced in a study of blood T cell repertoires in COVID-19. Study information: COVID-19 samples collected from the United States, Italy and Spain covered acute and convalescent phases. PBMCs, B-cell-depleted T cells, or T cells provided the cDNA or gDNA that made up the material.

There are 16 residues in the CDR3. Trimming took 1 base from V and 2 from J, leaving 17 bases between them. In germline, CDR1 is SQVTM, CDR2 ANQGSEA. Study processing details: Cell counts per sample came from amplifying reference gene primers. Produced via immunoSEQ multiplex PCR; TCRdb's table is partial and in-frame only. V, J and clone size were drawn from that table, and D and trimming were deduced from the DNA. The data hold some 130,000 clones, with roughly nine tenths observed a single time. This TCR was sampled from a man aged 50 to 60 with active COVID-19. The sequenced sample consisted of peripheral blood. The chain recombines TRBV29-1 with TRBJ1-2; D might be TRBD1 (5 bases). The CDR3 spells CSVEGPGRGLNYGYTF. Written as DNA, the CDR3 is TGCAGCGTTGAAGGGCCGGGGAGGGGCTTAAACTATGGCTACACCTTC.